This entry lists 25 T cell receptor beta chains sequenced from one sample in a study of OX40 agonist ivuxolimab in advanced cancers. Clones were read by immunoSEQ multiplex PCR, and TCRdb kept only the in-frame ones, dropping some. The data hold about 27,000 clones, with around 86% observed a single time. The sample in question was CD4+ or CD8+ T cells sorted from blood, obtained in a trial of the OX40 agonist ivuxolimab. These receptors all stem from an adult with an advanced solid tumor such as melanoma, head and neck, liver or kidney cancer.

The V gene is TRBV10-3, the J gene TRBJ1-2; D unclear. Germline loops: CDR1 ENHRY, CDR2 SYGVKD. Trimming removed 3 bases at V and 8 bases at J, with 13 bases between. The CDR3 extends over 13 amino acids. In nucleotides, the CDR3 is TGTGCCATCAGTGAAGGAGGCCCTAGGGGCTACACCTTC. Translation: CAISEGGPRGYTF.

This clone was seen a handful of times. The chain joins TRBV7-3 to TRBJ2-3; 12 bases are shared with TRBD2. Trimming removed 3 bases from V and 2 bases from J; junction bases left unmatched: 3. CDR3 length: 16 residues. Germline CDR1 SGHTA, CDR2 FQGTGA. This chain's CDR3 is CASSLGLAGPTDTQYF. The CDR3 DNA reads TGTGCCAGCAGCTTGGGACTAGCGGGCCCCACAGATACGCAGTATTTT.

The chain links TRBV5-6 to TRBJ1-1; no clear D gene. V dropped 4 bases and J dropped 3 bases, with 10 bases sitting between them. Looked up from germline, CDR1 is SGHDT and CDR2 is YYEEEE. The CDR3 has 13 residues. The DNA for the CDR3 is TGTGCCAGCAGCCCTACTGGTTACACTGAAGCTTTCTTT. This gives the protein CASSPTGYTEAFF. The full variable domain, with the rest looked up from reference TRBV5-6 and TRBJ1-1, is DAGVTQSPTHLIKTRGQQVTLRCSPKSGHDTVSWYQQALGQGPQFIFQYYEEEERQRGNFPDRFSGHQFPNYSSELNVNALLLGDSALYLCASSPTGYTEAFFGQGTRLTVV.

The chain joins TRBV5-8 to TRBJ1-1; TRBD1 matches 7 bases. The CDR3 loop spans 15 amino acids. J gave up 3 bases and V 0 bases, and 5 bases lay outside the gene matches. Germline CDR1 and CDR2: SGHTS and YDEGEE. CDR3 in DNA: TGTGCCAGCAGCTTGGCCTTGACAGGGTACACTGAAGCTTTCTTT. Protein sequence: CASSLALTGYTEAFF.

In its sample, this clone was seen once. The conserved closing phenylalanine or tryptophan is absent in this CDR3, likely reflecting a read error. V usage is TRBV5-1 and J usage is TRBJ1-2; the D gene is possibly TRBD1 (5 bases). The CDR3 length is 15 residues. The germline V and J ends were trimmed by 0 bases and 5 bases, with 14 bases remaining between them. Germline CDR1 reads SGHRS; CDR2 reads YFSETQ. CDR3 DNA sequence: TGCGCCAGCAGCTTGGCCGGGACCCAGTATTATGGCTACACCCTC. This encodes CASSLAGTQYYGYTL.

The chain carries TRBV7-9 and TRBJ2-7, with D possibly being TRBD1 or TRBD2 (6 bases each). From germline, CDR1 is SEHNR and CDR2 FQNEAQ (reference sequence). The CDR3 consists of 13 residues. Trimming removed 1 base from V and 5 bases from J, with 9 bases in between. CDR3 in amino acids: CASSLVGGHEQYF. DNA for the CDR3: TGTGCCAGCAGCTTAGTCGGGGGCCACGAGCAGTACTTC. The full variable domain, with the rest looked up from reference TRBV7-9 and TRBJ2-7, is DTGVSQNPRHKITKRGQNVTFRCDPISEHNRLYWYRQTLGQGPEFLTYFQNEAQLEKSRLLSDRFSAERPKGSFSTLEIQRTEQGDSAMYLCASSLVGGHEQYFGPGTRLTVT.

The genes are TRBV13 and TRBJ1-1, with D maybe TRBD1 (5 bases). The CDR3 runs to 15 residues. Trimming left V 7 bases short and J 4 bases short, with 19 bases between. Germline values: CDR1 PRHDT, CDR2 FYEKMQ (reference sequence). Here the CDR3 DNA reads TGTGCCAGCACCCGAGGTGGGGACGGAGCCACTGAAGCTTTCTTT. It yields the protein CASTRGGDGATEAFF.

The chain recombines TRBV19 with TRBJ2-5; 8 bases line up with TRBD2. The V and J ends lost 3 bases and 1 base, in that order; junction bases with no gene match: 13. The germline V gene encodes CDR1 LNHDA and CDR2 SQIVND (reference sequence). The CDR3 has 18 residues. CDR3 region: CASSMMVAASGSQETQYF. DNA of the CDR3: TGTGCCAGTAGTATGATGGTGGCGGCTAGCGGGTCCCAAGAGACCCAGTACTTC. Full variable domain (missing parts from reference TRBV19 and TRBJ2-5): DGGITQSPKYLFRKEGQNVTLSCEQNLNHDAMYWYRQDPGQGLRLIYYSQIVNDFQKGDIAEGYSVSREKKESFPLTVTSAQKNPTAFYLCASSMMVAASGSQETQYFGPGTRLLVL.

V gene TRBV29-1 combines with J gene TRBJ1-1; maybe TRBD1 (5 bases). The V gene lost 3 bases and the J gene lost 4 bases, with 9 bases spanning the gap. Germline V gives CDR1 SQVTM, CDR2 ANQGSEA. This CDR3 has 12 residues. This chain's CDR3 is CSVDQGVTEAFF. The DNA of the CDR3 is TGCAGCGTTGACCAGGGAGTCACTGAAGCTTTCTTT.

In DNA, the CDR3 is TGTGCCTGGAGCACCGACCCCTTAGGTGAGCAGTTCTTC. Translated, it gives CAWSTDPLGEQFF. The chain uses TRBV30 and TRBJ2-1; D gene ambiguous. This CDR3 spans 13 amino acids. Germline V CDR1 and CDR2: GTSNPN, SVGIG (reference sequence). V was shortened by 3 bases and J by 9 bases, with 15 bases between the two germline ends. The complete variable domain, with remaining parts taken from reference TRBV30 and TRBJ2-1, reads SQTIHQWPATLVQPVGSPLSLECTVEGTSNPNLYWYRQAAGRGLQLLFYSVGIGQISSEVPQNLSASRPQDRQFILSSKKLLLSDSGFYLCAWSTDPLGEQFFGPGTRLTVL.

The rearrangement uses TRBV14 and TRBJ2-2; TRBD1 matches at 8 bases. The CDR3 has 18 amino acids. After removal of 2 bases from V and 0 bases from J, the junction contained 8 bases not matched to a gene. Germline lookup yields CDR1 SGHDN and CDR2 FVKESK. The CDR3 protein is CASSQYGQGLSNTGELFF. In DNA form, the CDR3 reads TGTGCCAGCAGCCAATATGGACAGGGCCTTTCGAACACCGGGGAGCTGTTTTTT.

The V call is TRBV6-1, the J call TRBJ1-1; no clear D gene. CDR1 MNHNS and CDR2 SASEGT come from the germline V gene. The CDR3 is 13 amino acids. The ends were cut back, 4 bases at V and 1 base at J, with 7 bases in the middle. This CDR3 is CASSGKENTEAFF. The CDR3 nucleotides read TGTGCCAGCAGTGGGAAGGAGAACACTGAAGCTTTCTTT.

The V gene is TRBV7-9, the J gene TRBJ2-1; D is uncertain. The CDR3 is 12 residues long. Germline loops: CDR1 SEHNR, CDR2 FQNEAQ (reference sequence). V was pared by 7 bases and J by 7 bases, with 11 bases between. DNA of the CDR3: TGTGCCAGCACCCTTCTAGGGAATGAGCAGTTCTTC. It specifies CASTLLGNEQFF.

The count of this clone is one. The chain combines TRBV4-3 with TRBJ2-3; D perhaps matches TRBD1 (5 bases). V lost 0 bases, J lost 6 bases, and 7 bases lay in between. Looked up from germline, CDR1 is LGHNA and CDR2 is YSLEER. This CDR3 has 13 amino acids. For the CDR3, the DNA is TGCGCCAGCAGCCAAGACAGGGTGGATACGCAGTATTTT. As protein: CASSQDRVDTQYF.

This clone was counted between two and nine times. This chain links TRBV4-1 with TRBJ1-2; the D gene is possibly TRBD1 (6 bases). The CDR3 length is 14 residues. Germline V lookup: CDR1 MGHRA, CDR2 YSYEKL. Trimming removed 1 base at V and 6 bases at J, with 12 bases between. The CDR3 DNA sequence: TGCGCCAGCAGCCAAGTGGGGGCCTCGGATGGCTACACCTTC. It is translated as CASSQVGASDGYTF.

CDR3 sequence: CASSQQDRFAETQYF. In nucleotides, the CDR3 is TGCGCCAGCAGCCAACAGGACAGGTTCGCAGAGACCCAGTACTTC. The chain recombines TRBV4-1 with TRBJ2-5; TRBD1 matches 7 bases. CDR3 length: 15 amino acids. CDR1 and CDR2 (germline): MGHRA, YSYEKL. Trimming removed 2 bases from V and 4 bases from J; junction bases left unmatched: 7.

The CDR3 here is CASSPWDTSYEQYF. In DNA, the CDR3 is TGTGCCAGCAGTCCATGGGACACTAGCTACGAGCAGTACTTC. The chain combines TRBV28 with TRBJ2-7, with D possibly being TRBD1 (6 bases). V gave up 5 bases and J gave up 3 bases, with 14 bases separating them. The V gene's germline CDR1 is MDHEN and CDR2 SYDVKM. There are 14 residues in the CDR3.

This clone showed up just a few times. The chain is built from TRBV2 and TRBJ2-7; D is uncertain. There are 12 residues in the CDR3. Germline lookup yields CDR1 SNHLY and CDR2 FYNNEI. V lost 7 bases, J lost 1 base, and 8 bases lay in between. CDR3 nucleotide sequence: TGTGCCAGCATGGCGAATTCCTACGAGCAGTACTTC. Encoded protein: CASMANSYEQYF.

The count of this clone is one. V and J are TRBV7-9 and TRBJ2-5, with a weak D call TRBD2 (6 bases). Trimming shortened V by 5 bases and J by 1 base, and 14 bases separated the two germline ends. This CDR3 spans 15 amino acids. Germline V gene lookup returns CDR1 SEHNR and CDR2 FQNEAQ (reference sequence). CDR3 region: CASSQDYSSQETQYF. The CDR3 DNA follows: TGTGCCAGCAGCCAGGACTATAGCTCCCAAGAGACCCAGTACTTC. The full variable domain, in which reference TRBV7-9 and TRBJ2-5 provide the parts outside the CDR3, is DTGVSQNPRHKITKRGQNVTFRCDPISEHNRLYWYRQTLGQGPEFLTYFQNEAQLEKSRLLSDRFSAERPKGSFSTLEIQRTEQGDSAMYLCASSQDYSSQETQYFGPGTRLLVL.

V is TRBV21-1 and J is TRBJ2-2; no DNA check was done on the table's D call, TRBD1. TRBV21-1 has pseudogene status. This CDR3 has 17 amino acids. The CDR3 is CASSNGDKYANTGELFF. Here the CDR3 DNA reads TGTGCCAGCAGCAATGGGGACAAGTACGCGAACACCGGGGAGCTGTTTTTT.

Concerning this clone itself: This CDR3 is also generated by other DNA sequences in the sample. V gene TRBV27 combines with J gene TRBJ2-2; D may be TRBD1 (6 bases). Trimming shortened V by 5 bases and J by 4 bases, and 20 bases separated the two germline ends. Germline lookup yields CDR1 MNHEY and CDR2 SMNVEV (reference sequence). The CDR3 totals 17 residues. The CDR3 loop reads CASSPTPQGLSTGELFF. In nucleotides, the CDR3 is TGTGCCAGCAGTCCCACCCCACAGGGTTTAAGCACCGGGGAGCTGTTTTTT.

CDR3 nucleotides: TGTGCCAGCAGCTTAAGAGCGGGGGGGCCGGATACGCAGTATTTT. Its translation: CASSLRAGGPDTQYF. The chain uses TRBV7-9 and TRBJ2-3, with TRBD2 matching over 10 bases. The CDR3 sequence is 15 residues long. Germline CDR1 and CDR2: SEHNR and FQNEAQ (reference sequence). V was pared by 2 bases and J by 6 bases, with 5 bases of the junction left unmatched.

The V call is TRBV2, the J call TRBJ1-5; D may be TRBD1 (6 bases). Trimming pared 8 bases from V and 5 bases from J, leaving 16 bases between. The CDR3 loop spans 14 amino acids. CDR1 and CDR2 from the germline V gene are SNHLY and FYNNEI. CDR3 loop: CASRRGGEDQPQHF. The CDR3 bases are TGTGCCAGCCGGAGGGGGGGGGAAGATCAGCCCCAGCATTTT.

The chain links TRBV7-2 to TRBJ2-7; TRBD1 is a possible D gene (6 bases). Germline loops: CDR1 SGHTA, CDR2 FQGNSA. The CDR3 loop spans 15 amino acids. Trimming took 5 bases from V and 1 from J, leaving 15 bases between them. CDR3 DNA: TGTGCCAGCAGCCAATATGATGACAGGTCCTACGAGCAGTACTTC. This translates into CASSQYDDRSYEQYF.

The V and J genes are TRBV5-5 and TRBJ1-1; D is unclear. CDR1 is SGHKS, CDR2 YYEKEE, per germline (reference sequence). V was pared by 4 bases and J by 5 bases, with 9 bases between. The length of the CDR3 is 12 residues. DNA of the CDR3: TGTGCCAGCAGCCCAGGTGGGACTGAAGCTTTCTTT. Translating gives CASSPGGTEAFF.